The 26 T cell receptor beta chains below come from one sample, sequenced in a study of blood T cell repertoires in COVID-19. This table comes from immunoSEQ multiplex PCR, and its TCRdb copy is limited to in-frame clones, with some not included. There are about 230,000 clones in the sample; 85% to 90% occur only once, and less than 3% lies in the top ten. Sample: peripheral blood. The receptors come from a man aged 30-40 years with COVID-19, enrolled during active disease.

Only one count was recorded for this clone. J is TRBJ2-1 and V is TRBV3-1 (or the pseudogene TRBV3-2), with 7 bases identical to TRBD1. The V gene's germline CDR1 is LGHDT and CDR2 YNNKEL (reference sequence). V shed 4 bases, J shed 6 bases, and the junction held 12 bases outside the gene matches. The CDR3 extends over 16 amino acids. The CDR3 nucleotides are TGTGCCAGCAGCCCCCTTTTCAGGGGGATTATCAATGAGCAGTTCTTC. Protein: CASSPLFRGIINEQFF.

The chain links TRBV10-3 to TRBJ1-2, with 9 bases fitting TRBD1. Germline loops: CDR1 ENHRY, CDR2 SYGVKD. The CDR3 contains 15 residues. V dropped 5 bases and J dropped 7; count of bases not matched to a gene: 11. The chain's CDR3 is CAISPMGQGDSGYTF. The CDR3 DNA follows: TGTGCCATCAGTCCCATGGGACAGGGAGACAGTGGCTACACCTTC.

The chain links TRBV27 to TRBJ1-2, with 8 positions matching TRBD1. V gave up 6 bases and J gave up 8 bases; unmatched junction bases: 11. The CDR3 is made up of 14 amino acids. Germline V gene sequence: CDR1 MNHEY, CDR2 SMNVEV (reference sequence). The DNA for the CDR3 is TGTGCCAGCAGCTACGGACAGGGCTTTGGCGGCTACACCTTC. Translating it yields CASSYGQGFGGYTF.

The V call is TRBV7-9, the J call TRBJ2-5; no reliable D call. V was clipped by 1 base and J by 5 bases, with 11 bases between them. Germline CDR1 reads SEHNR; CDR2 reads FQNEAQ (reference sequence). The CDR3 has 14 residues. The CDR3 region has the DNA TGTGCCAGCAGCTTAGGATCGGGTGGGGAGACCCAGTACTTC. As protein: CASSLGSGGETQYF.

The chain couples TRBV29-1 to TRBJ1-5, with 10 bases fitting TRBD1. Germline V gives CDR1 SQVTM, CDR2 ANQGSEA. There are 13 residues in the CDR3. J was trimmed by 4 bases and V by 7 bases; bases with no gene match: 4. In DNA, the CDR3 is TGCAGCGCCCGACAGGGGGCAAATCAGCCCCAGCATTTT. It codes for CSARQGANQPQHF.

The CDR3 region has the DNA TGTGCCAGCAGCTTGGACAGCTTGAGTGAAAAACTGTTTTTT. It is translated as CASSLDSLSEKLFF. The V gene is TRBV7-2, the J gene TRBJ1-4, with a possible D match to TRBD1 (6 bases). The CDR3 runs to 14 residues. Trimming cost V 3 bases and J 7 bases, with 12 bases left between them. CDR1 and CDR2 (germline): SGHTA, FQGNSA.

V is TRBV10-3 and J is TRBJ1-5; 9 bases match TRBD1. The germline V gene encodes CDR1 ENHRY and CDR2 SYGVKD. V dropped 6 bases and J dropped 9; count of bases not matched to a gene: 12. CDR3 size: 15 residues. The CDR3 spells CAISQPGQGLMPQHF. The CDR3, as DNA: TGTGCCATCAGCCAGCCGGGACAGGGTTTGATGCCCCAGCATTTT.

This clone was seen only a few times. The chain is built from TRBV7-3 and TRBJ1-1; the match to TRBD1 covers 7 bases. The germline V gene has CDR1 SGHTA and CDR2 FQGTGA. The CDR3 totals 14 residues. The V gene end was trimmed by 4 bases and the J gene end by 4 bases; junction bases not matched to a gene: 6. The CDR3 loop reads CASSSTGRGTEAFF. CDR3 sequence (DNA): TGTGCCAGCAGCTCGACAGGGCGGGGCACTGAAGCTTTCTTT.

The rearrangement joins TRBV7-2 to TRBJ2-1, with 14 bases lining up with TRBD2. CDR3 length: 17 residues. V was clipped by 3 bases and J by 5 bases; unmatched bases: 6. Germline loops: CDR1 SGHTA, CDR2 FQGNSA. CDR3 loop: CASSLVGLAGGDNEQFF. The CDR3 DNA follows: TGTGCCAGCAGCTTGGTAGGACTAGCGGGAGGCGACAATGAGCAGTTCTTC.

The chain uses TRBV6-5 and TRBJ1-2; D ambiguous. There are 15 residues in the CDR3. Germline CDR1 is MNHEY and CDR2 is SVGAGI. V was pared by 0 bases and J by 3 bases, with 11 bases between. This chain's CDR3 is CASSYSVSDYYGYTF. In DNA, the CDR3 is TGTGCCAGCAGTTACTCGGTTTCGGACTACTATGGCTACACCTTC.

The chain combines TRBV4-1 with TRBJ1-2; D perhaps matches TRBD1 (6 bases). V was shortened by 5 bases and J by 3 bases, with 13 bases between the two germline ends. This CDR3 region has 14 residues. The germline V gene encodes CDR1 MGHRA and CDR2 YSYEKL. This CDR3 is CASSGLQGDYGYTF. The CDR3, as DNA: TGCGCCAGCAGCGGCCTACAGGGTGACTATGGCTACACCTTC.

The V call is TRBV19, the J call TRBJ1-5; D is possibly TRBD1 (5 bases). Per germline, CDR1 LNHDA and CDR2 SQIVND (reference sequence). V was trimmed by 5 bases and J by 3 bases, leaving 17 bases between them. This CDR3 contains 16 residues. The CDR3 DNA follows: TGTGCCAGTAGTCTGGGGACCCGGGGGTTCAATCAGCCCCAGCATTTT. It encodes CASSLGTRGFNQPQHF. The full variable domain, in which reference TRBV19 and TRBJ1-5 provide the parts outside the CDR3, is DGGITQSPKYLFRKEGQNVTLSCEQNLNHDAMYWYRQDPGQGLRLIYYSQIVNDFQKGDIAEGYSVSREKKESFPLTVTSAQKNPTAFYLCASSLGTRGFNQPQHFGDGTRLSIL.

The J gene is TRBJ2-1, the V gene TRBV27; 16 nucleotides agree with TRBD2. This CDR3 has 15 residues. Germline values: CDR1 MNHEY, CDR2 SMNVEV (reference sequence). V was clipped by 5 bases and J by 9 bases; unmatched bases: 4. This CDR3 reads CASSAGTSGRGEQFF. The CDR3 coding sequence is TGTGCCAGCAGTGCCGGGACTAGCGGGAGGGGTGAGCAGTTCTTC.

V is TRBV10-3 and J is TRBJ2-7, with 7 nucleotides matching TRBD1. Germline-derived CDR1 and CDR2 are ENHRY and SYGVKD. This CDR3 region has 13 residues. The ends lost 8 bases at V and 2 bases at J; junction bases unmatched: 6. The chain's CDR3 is CAIGQENTYEQYF. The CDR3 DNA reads TGTGCCATCGGACAGGAAAATACCTACGAGCAGTACTTC.

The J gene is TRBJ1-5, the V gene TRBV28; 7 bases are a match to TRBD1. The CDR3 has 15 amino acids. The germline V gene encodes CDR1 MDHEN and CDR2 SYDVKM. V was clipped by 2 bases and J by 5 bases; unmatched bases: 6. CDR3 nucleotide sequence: TGTGCCAGCAGTTTAGGGGACAGAACGGATCAGCCCCAGCATTTT. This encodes CASSLGDRTDQPQHF. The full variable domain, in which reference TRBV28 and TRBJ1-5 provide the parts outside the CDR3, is DVKVTQSSRYLVKRTGEKVFLECVQDMDHENMFWYRQDPGLGLRLIYFSYDVKMKEKGDIPEGYSVSREKKERFSLILESASTNQTSMYLCASSLGDRTDQPQHFGDGTRLSIL.

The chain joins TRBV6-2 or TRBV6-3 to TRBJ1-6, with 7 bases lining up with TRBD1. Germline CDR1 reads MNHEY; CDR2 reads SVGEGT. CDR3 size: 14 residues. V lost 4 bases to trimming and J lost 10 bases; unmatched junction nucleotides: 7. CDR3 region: CASSLGQLASPLHF. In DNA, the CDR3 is TGTGCCAGCAGTTTGGGACAGCTGGCCTCACCCCTCCACTTT.

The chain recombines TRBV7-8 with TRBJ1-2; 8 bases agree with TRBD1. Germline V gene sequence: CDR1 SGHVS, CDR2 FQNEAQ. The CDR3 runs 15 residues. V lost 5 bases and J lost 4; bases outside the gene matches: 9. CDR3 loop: CASSDLTGVSYGYTF. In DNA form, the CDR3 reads TGTGCCAGCAGCGATCTGACAGGGGTTAGCTATGGCTACACCTTC.

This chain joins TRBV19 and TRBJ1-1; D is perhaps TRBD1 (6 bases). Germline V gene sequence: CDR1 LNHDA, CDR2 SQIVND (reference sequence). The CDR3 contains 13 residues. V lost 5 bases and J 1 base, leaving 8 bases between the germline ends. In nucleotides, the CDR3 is TGTGCCAGTAGTGCAGGGGAGAACACTGAAGCTTTCTTT. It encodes CASSAGENTEAFF. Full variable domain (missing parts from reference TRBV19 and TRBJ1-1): DGGITQSPKYLFRKEGQNVTLSCEQNLNHDAMYWYRQDPGQGLRLIYYSQIVNDFQKGDIAEGYSVSREKKESFPLTVTSAQKNPTAFYLCASSAGENTEAFFGQGTRLTVV.

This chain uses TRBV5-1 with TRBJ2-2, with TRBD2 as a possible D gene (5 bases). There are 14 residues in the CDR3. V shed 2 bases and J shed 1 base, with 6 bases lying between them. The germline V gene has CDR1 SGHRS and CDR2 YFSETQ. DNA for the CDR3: TGCGCCAGCAGCTTAGGAGGGAACACCGGGGAGCTGTTTTTT. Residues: CASSLGGNTGELFF.

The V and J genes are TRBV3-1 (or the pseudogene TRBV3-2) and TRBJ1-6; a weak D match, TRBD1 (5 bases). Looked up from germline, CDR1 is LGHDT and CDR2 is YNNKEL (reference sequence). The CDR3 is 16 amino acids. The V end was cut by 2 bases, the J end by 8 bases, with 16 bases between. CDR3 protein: CASSQFDTGADSPLHF. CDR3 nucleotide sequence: TGTGCCAGCAGCCAATTTGATACAGGTGCTGATTCACCCCTCCACTTT.

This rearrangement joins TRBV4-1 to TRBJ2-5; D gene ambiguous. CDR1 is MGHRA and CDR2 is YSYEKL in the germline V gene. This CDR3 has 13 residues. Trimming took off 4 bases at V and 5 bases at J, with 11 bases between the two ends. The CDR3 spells CASSLATRETQYF. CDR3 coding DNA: TGCGCCAGCAGCCTCGCGACAAGGGAGACCCAGTACTTC.

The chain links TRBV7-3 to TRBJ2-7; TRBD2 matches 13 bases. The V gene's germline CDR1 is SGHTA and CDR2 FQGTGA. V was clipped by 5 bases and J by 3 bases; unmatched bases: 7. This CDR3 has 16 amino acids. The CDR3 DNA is TGTGCCAGCAGCCCACGGGGACTAGCGGGGAGCTACGAGCAGTACTTC. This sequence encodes CASSPRGLAGSYEQYF.

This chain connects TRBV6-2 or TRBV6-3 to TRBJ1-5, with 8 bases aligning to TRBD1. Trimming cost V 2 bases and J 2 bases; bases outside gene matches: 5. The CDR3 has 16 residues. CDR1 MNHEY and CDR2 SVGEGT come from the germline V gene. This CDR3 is CASSYSRGRGNQPQHF. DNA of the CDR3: TGTGCCAGCAGTTACAGCAGGGGGCGAGGCAATCAGCCCCAGCATTTT.

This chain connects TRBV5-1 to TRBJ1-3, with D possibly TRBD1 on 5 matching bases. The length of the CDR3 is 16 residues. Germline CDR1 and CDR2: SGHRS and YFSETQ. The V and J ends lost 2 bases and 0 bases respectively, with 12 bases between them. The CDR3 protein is CASSFDSRSSGNTIYF. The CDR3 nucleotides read TGCGCCAGCAGCTTTGACAGTCGCTCCTCTGGAAACACCATATATTTT.

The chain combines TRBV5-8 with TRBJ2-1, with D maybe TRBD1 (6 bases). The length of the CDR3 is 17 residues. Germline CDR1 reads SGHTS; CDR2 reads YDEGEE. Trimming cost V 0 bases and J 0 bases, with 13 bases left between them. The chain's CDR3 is CASSLVTGLGSYNEQFF. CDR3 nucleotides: TGTGCCAGCAGCTTGGTGACAGGCTTGGGCTCCTACAATGAGCAGTTCTTC.

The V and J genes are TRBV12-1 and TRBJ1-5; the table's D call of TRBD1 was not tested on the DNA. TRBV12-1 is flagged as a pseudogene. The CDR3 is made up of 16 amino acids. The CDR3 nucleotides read TGTGCCAGCAGCTTTCCCCGGACAGTCCTCAATCAGCCCCAGCATTTT. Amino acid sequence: CASSFPRTVLNQPQHF.